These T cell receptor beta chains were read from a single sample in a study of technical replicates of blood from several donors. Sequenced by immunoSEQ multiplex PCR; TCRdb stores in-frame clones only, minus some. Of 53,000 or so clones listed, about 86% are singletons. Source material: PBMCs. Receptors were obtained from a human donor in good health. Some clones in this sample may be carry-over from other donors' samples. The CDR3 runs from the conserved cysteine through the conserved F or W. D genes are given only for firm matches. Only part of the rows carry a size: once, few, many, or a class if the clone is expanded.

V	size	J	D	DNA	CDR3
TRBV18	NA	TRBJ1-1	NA	TGTGCCAGCTCACCAAGACAGACGAACACTGAAGCTTTCTTT	CASSPRQTNTEAFF
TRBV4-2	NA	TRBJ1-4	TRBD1	TGTGCCAGCAGCCAACCATCGACAGGGGCTTTCGGTGAAAAACTGTTTTTT	CASSQPSTGAFGEKLFF
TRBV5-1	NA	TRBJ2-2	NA	TGCGCCAGCAGATGGGACTCCTCCACCGGGGAGCTGTTTTTT	CASRWDSSTGELFF
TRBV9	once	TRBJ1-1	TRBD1	TGTGCCAGCAGCGTTGTAGCAGGGGGCTACACTGAAGCTTTCTTT	CASSVVAGGYTEAFF
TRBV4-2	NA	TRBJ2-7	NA	TGTGCCAGCAGCCAAGTGAGCCTTTCGAGGGAGCAGTACTTC	CASSQVSLSREQYF
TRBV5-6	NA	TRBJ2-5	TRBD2	TGTGCCAGCAGCCAGCGGGGCTGGTACCAAGAGACCCAGTACTTC	CASSQRGWYQETQYF
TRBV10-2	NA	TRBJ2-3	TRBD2	TGCGCCAGCAGTCAGACTAGCGGGGGAGGAAATACGCAGTATTTT	CASSQTSGGGNTQYF
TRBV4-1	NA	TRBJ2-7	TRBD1	TGCGCCAGCAGCCACCCAAGAACGGACAGGGTGGTTCTCGAGCAGTACTTC	CASSHPRTDRVVLEQYF
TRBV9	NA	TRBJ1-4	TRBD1	TGTGCCAGCAGCGCGCGGACAGGGGGAGGGGAAAAACTGTTTTTT	CASSARTGGGEKLFF
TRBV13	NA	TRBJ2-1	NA	TGTGCCAGCAGCCGTTCTAGCGGAGGGGGGAATGAGCAGTTCTTC	CASSRSSGGGNEQFF
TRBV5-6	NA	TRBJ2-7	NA	TGTGCCAGCAGCTTGGCGGTGGACGAGCAGTACTTC	CASSLAVDEQYF
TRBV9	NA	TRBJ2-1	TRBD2	TGTGCCAGCAGCTCCCAACCGCGGGAGGACAGTGAGCAGTTCTTC	CASSSQPREDSEQFF
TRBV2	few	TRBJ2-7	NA	TGTGCCAGCAAGAGACTAGATATAGCCTACGAGCAGTACTTC	CASKRLDIAYEQYF
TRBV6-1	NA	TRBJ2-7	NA	TGTGCCAGCAGTGATGACGCGGGGAGCTCCTACGAGCAGTACTTC	CASSDDAGSSYEQYF
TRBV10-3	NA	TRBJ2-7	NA	TGTGCCATCAGCACCGAGTACGAGCAGTACTTC	CAISTEYEQYF
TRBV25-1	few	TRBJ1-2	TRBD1	TGTGCCAGCAGTGGTGGGGACAGGGGGGGAATTGGCTACACCTTC	CASSGGDRGGIGYTF
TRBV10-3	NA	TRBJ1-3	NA	TGTGCCATCAGTGGTGGGCTAAGGACTGGAAACACCATATATTTT	CAISGGLRTGNTIYF
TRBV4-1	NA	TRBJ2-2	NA	TGCGCCAGCAGCCAAGTACTACAGGGAAACGGGGAGCTGTTTTTT	CASSQVLQGNGELFF
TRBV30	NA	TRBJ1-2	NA	TGTGCCTGGAGTGTAATAACGGGAAGGGACTATGGCTACACCTTC	CAWSVITGRDYGYTF
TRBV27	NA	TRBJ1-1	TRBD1	TGTGCCAGCAGTTACAGGGGTTACACTGAAGCTTTCTTT	CASSYRGYTEAFF
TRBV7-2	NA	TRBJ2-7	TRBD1	TGTGCCAGCAGCTCCCAGGACAGGATCTACGAGCAGTACTTC	CASSSQDRIYEQYF
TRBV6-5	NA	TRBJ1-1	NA	TGTGCCAGCAGTTACTCGACGCGTGGGAGTAACACTGAAGCTTTCTTT	CASSYSTRGSNTEAFF
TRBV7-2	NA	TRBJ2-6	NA	TGTGCCAGCAGCTCAGAACGAGTCCTGACTTTC	CASSSERVLTF